The sequence of this T cell receptor (beta chain) was determined in a study of beta chain features in type 1 diabetes. Expressed TCRB transcripts were sequenced because the entire RNA isolate underwent reverse transcription. Some clones are missing from TCRdb's copy, which holds only in-frame ones; the method was immunoSEQ multiplex PCR. The sample contains about 260,000 clones, roughly 70% of which appear only once. Germline CDR1 SQVTM, CDR2 ANQGSEA. CDR3 length: 13 amino acids. The TCR was taken from a man aged 25 to 40 in good health. This rearrangement joins TRBV29-1 to TRBJ2-1; 9 bases map to TRBD2. The sequenced sample was naive CD4+ T cells from blood. The CDR3 sequence is CIATAGGKDEQFF. CDR3 in DNA: TGCATCGCCACGGCGGGAGGGAAGGATGAGCAGTTCTTC.